This T cell receptor beta chain derives from a study of cytomegalovirus exposure and HLA in healthy donors. Amplification used 60 Vbeta primers and 13 Jbeta primers. Profiling relied on immunoSEQ multiplex PCR, and the TCRdb table lists in-frame clones only, not all of them. The sample includes 130,000 to 150,000 clones. The junction had 6 bases not matched to a gene; V was cut back by 4 bases and J by 1 base. The length of the CDR3 is 16 residues. The V gene's germline CDR1 is SGHTA and CDR2 FQGTGA. Study-level points and caveats: TCR beta chains numbering some 160 were designated cytomegalovirus-associated.

In the case of this clone: What it binds is unknown.

This TCR was sampled from a male donor in good health and CMV-seronegative. Sequenced: PBMCs. The chain links TRBV7-3 to TRBJ2-3; 9 nucleotides agree with TRBD2. CDR3 nucleotides: TGTGCCAGCAGCTCCGGGATAGCGGGGGGCACAGATACGCAGTATTTT. Protein sequence: CASSSGIAGGTDTQYF.